The 25 T cell receptor beta chains listed next were all sequenced from one sample in a study of blood T cell repertoires in COVID-19 (dated by TCRdb to the early 2020s). The library relied on the immunoSEQ multiplex PCR assay. TCRdb re-hosts the immuneACCESS table, in-frame sequences only. Its copies lack some clones; in the studies checked, an unresolved V gene accounts for under half of them, and the cause for the rest is not known. In all, the sample holds fewer than 50,000 clones, and approximately 70% of those were seen once. In total, the top ten clones hold around 60% of the sample. The sequenced sample was peripheral blood. The origin of the receptors is a man older than 75 with acute or convalescent COVID-19.

The chain combines TRBV6-5 with TRBJ2-5; TRBD1 matches at 9 bases. This CDR3 is 14 amino acids long. The V and J ends lost 4 bases and 4 bases, in that order; junction bases with no gene match: 4. Looked up from germline, CDR1 is MNHEY and CDR2 is SVGAGI. The CDR3 here is CASSLNRGRETQYF. CDR3 nucleotide sequence: TGTGCCAGCAGTTTGAACAGGGGGCGAGAGACCCAGTACTTC.

The chain has TRBV6-5 and TRBJ2-3; the D is unclear. Trimming pared 7 bases from V and 0 bases from J, leaving 14 bases between. CDR3 length equals 15 residues. The germline V gene has CDR1 MNHEY and CDR2 SVGAGI. CDR3 region: CASIPAATSTDTQYF. CDR3 DNA sequence: TGTGCCAGCATTCCGGCGGCAACTAGCACAGATACGCAGTATTTT.

This clone was picked up a small number of times. This chain uses TRBV7-6 with TRBJ2-3; D unclear. Trimming pared 1 base from V and 1 base from J, leaving 9 bases between. CDR3 length equals 15 residues. Germline assignment: CDR1 SGHVS and CDR2 FNYEAQ. The CDR3: CASSLDDWGTDTQYF. CDR3 coding DNA: TGTGCCAGCAGCTTAGATGACTGGGGCACAGATACGCAGTATTTT. Variable domain in full (rest from reference TRBV7-6 and TRBJ2-3): GAGVSQSPRYKVTKRGQDVALRCDPISGHVSLYWYRQALGQGPEFLTYFNYEAQQDKSGLPNDRFSAERPEGSISTLTIQRTEQRDSAMYRCASSLDDWGTDTQYFGPGTRLTVL.

CDR3 sequence reads: CASSKGLAGQTYEQYF. The CDR3 region has the DNA TGTGCCAGCAGCAAGGGACTAGCGGGGCAAACCTACGAGCAGTACTTC. The chain joins TRBV7-2 to TRBJ2-7; 13 nucleotides line up with TRBD2. The CDR3 sequence is 16 residues long. Germline lookup yields CDR1 SGHTA and CDR2 FQGNSA. Trimming cost V 5 bases and J 2 bases; bases outside gene matches: 6.

The chain employs TRBV18 and TRBJ2-5; 7 bases fit TRBD1. J lost 5 bases, V lost 5 bases, and 5 bases had no gene match. Germline V CDR1 and CDR2: KGHSH, LQKENI. The CDR3 contains 13 residues. For the CDR3, the DNA is TGTGCCAGCTCAGGACAGGCGGAGGAGACCCAGTACTTC. This codes for CASSGQAEETQYF.

The chain links TRBV29-1 to TRBJ2-3, with D tentatively TRBD1 (5 bases). The germline V and J ends were trimmed by 5 bases and 0 bases, with 6 bases remaining between them. CDR1 is SQVTM, CDR2 ANQGSEA, per germline. CDR3 length: 12 amino acids. CDR3 bases: TGCAGCGTTCAGGGTAGCACAGATACGCAGTATTTT. Protein: CSVQGSTDTQYF.

The chain uses TRBV2 and TRBJ2-1; D is perhaps TRBD2 (6 bases). In germline, CDR1 is SNHLY, CDR2 FYNNEI. V lost 5 bases and J lost 9, with 17 bases in between. CDR3 size: 14 residues. The DNA of the CDR3 is TGTGCCAGCAGTCCCCAAGGAGGGCTAGGTGAGCAGTTCTTC. This encodes CASSPQGGLGEQFF.

This rearrangement joins TRBV4-2 to TRBJ1-1; a possible D gene is TRBD1 (5 bases). Trimming removed 1 base at V and 3 bases at J, with 9 bases between. The CDR3 length is 14 residues. Germline V gene data show CDR1 as LGHNA and CDR2 as YNFKEQ. The CDR3 region has the DNA TGTGCCAGCAGCCAAGTAGGGGCGGACACTGAAGCTTTCTTT. Amino acid sequence: CASSQVGADTEAFF.

This rearrangement joins TRBV18 to TRBJ2-7; 8 bases match TRBD2. CDR3 length: 16 amino acids. CDR1 KGHSH and CDR2 LQKENI come from the germline V gene. The ends lost 6 bases at V and 5 bases at J; junction bases unmatched: 15. CDR3 sequence (DNA): TGTGCCAGCTCTCTTGTTTCCGGGACTAGTACCCACGAGCAGTACTTC. It encodes CASSLVSGTSTHEQYF.

The chain is built from TRBV7-2 and TRBJ2-7; the D gene is possibly TRBD1 (5 bases). The germline gives CDR1 SGHTA, CDR2 FQGNSA. Trimming shortened V by 4 bases and J by 2 bases, and 12 bases separated the two germline ends. CDR3 length: 14 residues. CDR3 in DNA: TGTGCCAGCAGCTCCCAACTGGGGCCCTACGAGCAGTACTTC. The encoded protein is CASSSQLGPYEQYF.

The V call is TRBV5-6, the J call TRBJ2-7; the D gene is possibly TRBD1 (5 bases). The CDR3 is 15 residues long. CDR1 is SGHDT, CDR2 YYEEEE, per germline. V dropped 0 bases and J dropped 3 bases, with 13 bases sitting between them. The CDR3 here is CASSLGVRANYEQYF. The CDR3 DNA reads as TGTGCCAGCAGCTTGGGGGTCAGGGCCAACTACGAGCAGTACTTC.

V gene TRBV18 combines with J gene TRBJ2-7; weak D call: TRBD1 (6 bases). Germline V CDR1 and CDR2: KGHSH, LQKENI. V shed 1 base and J shed 4 bases, with 11 bases lying between them. This CDR3 spans 14 amino acids. The CDR3 sequence: CASSPQEGQYEQYF. Here the CDR3 DNA reads TGTGCCAGCTCACCACAAGAGGGACAATACGAGCAGTACTTC.

The rearrangement links TRBV7-2 to TRBJ1-2, with D unresolved. The germline V gene encodes CDR1 SGHTA and CDR2 FQGNSA. V lost 6 bases, J lost 1 base, and 12 bases lay in between. The CDR3 is 14 amino acids. The CDR3 spells CASSKWALNYGYTF. Here the CDR3 DNA reads TGTGCCAGCAGTAAGTGGGCCCTTAACTATGGCTACACCTTC. Using reference TRBV7-2 and TRBJ1-2 for the parts outside the CDR3, the full variable domain is GAGVSQSPSNKVTEKGKDVELRCDPISGHTALYWYRQSLGQGLEFLIYFQGNSAPDKSGLPSDRFSAERTGGSVSTLTIQRTQQEDSAVYLCASSKWALNYGYTFGSGTRLTVV.

The chain carries TRBV21-1 and TRBJ1-3; the table assigns TRBD1, which was not confirmed against the DNA. TRBV21-1 is a listed pseudogene. This CDR3 contains 16 residues. The CDR3 loop is CASRTPGTSSGNTIYF. In nucleotides, the CDR3 is TGTGCCAGCAGGACACCCGGGACAAGCTCTGGAAACACCATATATTTT.

The rearrangement joins TRBV9 to TRBJ2-2; no reliable D call. Germline lookup yields CDR1 SGDLS and CDR2 YYNGEE. There are 15 residues in the CDR3. The V gene lost 0 bases and the J gene lost 1 base, with 7 bases spanning the gap. CDR3 bases: TGTGCCAGCAGCGTAGGACACCGGAACACCGGGGAGCTGTTTTTT. This encodes CASSVGHRNTGELFF.

Here the CDR3 reads CASFTSRSNTGELFF. CDR3 DNA: TGTGCCAGCTTCACATCCCGATCGAACACCGGGGAGCTGTTTTTT. The rearrangement uses TRBV27 and TRBJ2-2; no clear D gene. Germline V gene sequence: CDR1 MNHEY, CDR2 SMNVEV (reference sequence). Trimming took off 8 bases at V and 0 bases at J, with 13 bases between the two ends. The CDR3 has 15 residues.

The chain has TRBV25-1 and TRBJ1-6; D is uncertain. Per germline, CDR1 MGHDK and CDR2 SYGVNS. CDR3 size: 12 residues. V lost 4 bases to trimming and J lost 6 bases, with 4 bases between them. The CDR3 sequence: CASSVLNSPLHF. In nucleotides, the CDR3 is TGTGCCAGCAGTGTCCTTAATTCACCCCTCCACTTT.

This chain joins TRBV29-1 and TRBJ1-5; D gene unclear. The germline V gene encodes CDR1 SQVTM and CDR2 ANQGSEA. V lost 4 bases to trimming and J lost 1 base, with 8 bases between them. The CDR3 is made up of 13 amino acids. For the CDR3, the DNA is TGCAGCGTTGTGGAGAGGAGCAATCAGCCCCAGCATTTT. Protein sequence: CSVVERSNQPQHF.

This clone was seen only a few times. This sequence joins TRBV5-8 and TRBJ1-5; the D is unclear. Deletions cut 2 bases from V and 3 bases from J, with 3 bases between. The CDR3 contains 12 residues. Germline lookup yields CDR1 SGHTS and CDR2 YDEGEE. DNA for the CDR3: TGTGCCAGCAGCTTCTACAATCAGCCCCAGCATTTT. This translates into CASSFYNQPQHF.

The chain uses TRBV7-2 and TRBJ1-6; 10 positions match TRBD1. V dropped 6 bases and J dropped 7; count of bases not matched to a gene: 3. The CDR3 totals 14 residues. Germline CDR1 reads SGHTA; CDR2 reads FQGNSA. The CDR3 loop is CASRPDRGNSPLHF. The CDR3 nucleotides are TGTGCCAGCAGGCCGGACAGGGGGAATTCACCCCTCCACTTT. The full variable domain, completed using reference TRBV7-2 and TRBJ1-6, is GAGVSQSPSNKVTEKGKDVELRCDPISGHTALYWYRQSLGQGLEFLIYFQGNSAPDKSGLPSDRFSAERTGGSVSTLTIQRTQQEDSAVYLCASRPDRGNSPLHFGNGTRLTVT.

CDR3 sequence: CASRGQGPNSPLHF. Written as DNA, the CDR3 is TGTGCCAGCAGAGGACAGGGCCCGAATTCACCCCTCCACTTT. The rearrangement joins TRBV6-5 to TRBJ1-6; TRBD1 aligns across 8 bases. After removal of 6 bases from V and 7 bases from J, the junction contained 5 bases not matched to a gene. The CDR3 extends over 14 amino acids. Germline-derived CDR1 and CDR2 are MNHEY and SVGAGI.

The chain uses TRBV6-5 and TRBJ2-3; 13 bases match TRBD2. Germline CDR1 and CDR2: MNHEY and SVGAGI. This CDR3 has 16 residues. Trimming cost V 2 bases and J 8 bases; bases outside gene matches: 7. The CDR3 DNA sequence: TGTGCCAGCAGTTACGGGACTAGCGGGATCCGGGGTACGCAGTATTTT. This encodes CASSYGTSGIRGTQYF.

The CDR3 loop is CATSDQTGGTYNEQFF. The CDR3, as DNA: TGTGCCACCAGTGATCAGACAGGGGGCACCTACAATGAGCAGTTCTTC. V usage is TRBV24-1 and J usage is TRBJ2-1; 10 bases match TRBD1. V gave up 3 bases and J gave up 2 bases; unmatched junction bases: 3. Germline assignment: CDR1 KGHDR and CDR2 SFDVKD. This CDR3 comprises 16 residues.

The chain joins TRBV30 to TRBJ2-3; D is uncertain. V lost 5 bases, J lost 0 bases, and 9 bases lay in between. The CDR3 has 13 amino acids. Germline-derived CDR1 and CDR2 are GTSNPN and SVGIG (reference sequence). Here the CDR3 DNA reads TGTGCCTGGTCATCCGGGAGCACAGATACGCAGTATTTT. This sequence encodes CAWSSGSTDTQYF.

The gene calls are TRBV7-6 and TRBJ1-6; the D is unclear. V lost 4 bases and J lost 3, with 4 bases in between. Germline-derived CDR1 and CDR2 are SGHVS and FNYEAQ. The CDR3 sequence is 13 residues long. CDR3 in amino acids: CASSSLYNSPLHF. The CDR3 nucleotides read TGTGCCAGCAGCTCCCTCTATAATTCACCCCTCCACTTT.